The text below deals with one T cell receptor (beta chain). Its antigen is as yet unknown. Sample treatment: approximately 18 received Ad26.COV2.S at low or high dose, single or two shots; 5 received placebo; per-sample allocation not given. Sampling happened 63 days after the first vaccine or placebo injection. Clones were sequenced by immunoSEQ multiplex PCR, and TCRdb holds only the in-frame ones, with some missing. This table has 200,000 to 300,000 clones, over 75% appearing once. The sample is drawn from a study of Ad26.COV2.S vaccination and SARS-CoV-2 variants. Whole-study results and caveats: Assessments of TCR breadth and depth may have underestimated the total T cell responses. Substantial response breadth was reportedly seen for spike-specific CD8+ and CD4+ T cells after vaccination.

This CDR3 has 10 residues. The receptor's source is a person between 18 and 65 years old who received the Ad26.COV2.S COVID-19 vaccine or a placebo. The source material was peripheral blood, sampled in a trial of Ad26.COV2.S vaccine versus placebo. V usage is TRBV21-1 and J usage is TRBJ2-7; TRBD1, the table's D call, lacks a check against the DNA. TRBV21-1 is marked as a pseudogene. The CDR3 bases are TGTGCCAGCAGACACCTCGAGCAGTACTTC. It translates to CASRHLEQYF.